These T cell receptor beta chains were read from a single sample in a study of T cell clones after liver transplantation. Generated by immunoSEQ multiplex PCR, the TCRdb table keeps only in-frame clones and is missing some. This table has about 99,000 clones, about 81% appearing once. The sequenced sample was CD4+ T cells from blood, obtained roughly 50 months after liver transplant. These receptors all come from a human patient who received a liver transplant. Some T cells may be provided by the graft donor. The CDR3 runs from the conserved cysteine through the conserved F or W. Fields, in order: V gene, clone size, D gene, J gene, CDR3 protein, CDR3 DNA. A D gene is named only where the DNA matches it firmly. Where a row states a size, it is once, few, many or the class of an expanded clone; other rows omit it.

V: TRBV4-3
size: .
D: .
J: TRBJ2-6
CDR3: CASSQESGIGANVLTF
DNA: TGCGCCAGCAGCCAAGAATCCGGGATAGGGGCCAACGTCCTGACTTTC

V: TRBV7-9
size: few
D: .
J: TRBJ2-7
CDR3: CASSMAALSYEQYF
DNA: TGTGCCAGCAGTATGGCGGCACTCTCCTACGAGCAGTACTTC

V: TRBV2
size: .
D: .
J: TRBJ1-4
CDR3: CASSAGRGNEKLFF
DNA: TGTGCCAGCAGTGCCGGGAGAGGAAATGAAAAACTGTTTTTT

V: TRBV21-1
size: .
D: .
J: TRBJ1-2
CDR3: CASSKQTGGPYGYTF
DNA: TGTGCCAGCAGCAAACAGACAGGGGGCCCATATGGCTACACCTTC

V: TRBV28
size: .
D: .
J: TRBJ2-5
CDR3: CASSLWTGTLGETQYF
DNA: TGTGCCAGCAGTTTATGGACAGGGACTCTCGGGGAGACCCAGTACTTC

V: TRBV10-3
size: .
D: .
J: TRBJ2-3
CDR3: CAIHRDVSGTQYF
DNA: TGTGCCATACACAGGGACGTCTCGGGGACGCAGTATTTT

V: TRBV4-2
size: .
D: TRBD1
J: TRBJ1-4
CDR3: CASSPRQGQATNEKLFF
DNA: TGTGCCAGCAGCCCACGACAGGGGCAAGCAACTAATGAAAAACTGTTTTTT

V: TRBV27
size: .
D: TRBD2
J: TRBJ2-1
CDR3: CASSFSGRAYNEQFF
DNA: TGTGCCAGCAGTTTTAGCGGGAGGGCCTACAATGAGCAGTTCTTC

V: TRBV9
size: .
D: .
J: TRBJ2-2
CDR3: CASSVESGKNTGELFF
DNA: TGTGCCAGCAGCGTAGAGTCAGGGAAGAACACCGGGGAGCTGTTTTTT

V: TRBV19
size: .
D: TRBD1
J: TRBJ1-1
CDR3: CASSIRGTGNLNTEAFF
DNA: TGTGCCAGTAGTATCCGGGGGACAGGGAATCTCAACACTGAAGCTTTCTTT

V: TRBV5-1
size: .
D: TRBD1
J: TRBJ2-3
CDR3: CASSRGQARTDTQYF
DNA: TGCGCCAGCAGCCGCGGACAGGCCCGCACAGATACGCAGTATTTT

V: TRBV27
size: .
D: .
J: TRBJ1-6
CDR3: CASSLSSGAPNSPLHF
DNA: TGTGCCAGCAGTTTATCGTCTGGGGCCCCTAATTCACCCCTCCACTTT

V: TRBV5-1
size: .
D: TRBD1
J: TRBJ1-2
CDR3: CASSSTGGASGYTF
DNA: TGCGCCAGCAGCTCTACAGGGGGCGCGAGCGGCTACACCTTC

V: TRBV11-2
size: .
D: TRBD2
J: TRBJ2-7
CDR3: CASSSKTSGISYEQYF
DNA: TGTGCCAGCAGCTCGAAGACTAGCGGGATCTCCTACGAGCAGTACTTC

V: TRBV2
size: .
D: TRBD2
J: TRBJ2-5
CDR3: CASTSGGAGETQYF
DNA: TGTGCCAGTACAAGCGGGGGGGCCGGAGAGACCCAGTACTTC

V: TRBV19
size: once
D: .
J: TRBJ1-6
CDR3: CASTAVTSSYNSPLHF
DNA: TGTGCCAGCACGGCAGTGACATCCTCCTATAATTCACCCCTCCACTTT

V: TRBV2
size: few
D: .
J: TRBJ2-6
CDR3: CASSGTGSGANVLTF
DNA: TGTGCCAGCAGCGGAACAGGGTCTGGGGCCAACGTCCTGACTTTC

V: TRBV7-2
size: .
D: TRBD2
J: TRBJ2-1
CDR3: CASSPNSGGANEQFF
DNA: TGTGCCAGCAGCCCAAACAGCGGGGGGGCGAATGAGCAGTTCTTC

V: TRBV29-1
size: .
D: .
J: TRBJ1-5
CDR3: CSVGGINQPQHF
DNA: TGCAGCGTTGGTGGGATCAATCAGCCCCAGCATTTT

V: TRBV2
size: .
D: .
J: TRBJ2-2
CDR3: CASSVRGTNTGELFF
DNA: TGTGCCAGCAGTGTTCGGGGGACAAACACCGGGGAGCTGTTTTTT

V: TRBV9
size: .
D: TRBD2
J: TRBJ2-3
CDR3: CASSRTPRTSGVGDTQYF
DNA: TGTGCCAGCAGCCGAACCCCCCGGACTAGCGGGGTGGGTGATACGCAGTATTTT

V: TRBV7-9
size: .
D: .
J: TRBJ1-6
CDR3: CASSLGGYNSPLHF
DNA: TGTGCCAGCAGCCTAGGGGGGTATAATTCACCCCTCCACTTT

V: TRBV20-1
size: few
D: .
J: TRBJ2-7
CDR3: CSASRSDEQYF
DNA: TGCAGTGCTAGTAGGAGCGACGAGCAGTACTTC

V: TRBV7-6
size: .
D: TRBD1
J: TRBJ1-1
CDR3: CASSHRQGEAFF
DNA: TGTGCCAGCAGCCACCGACAGGGTGAAGCTTTCTTT

V: TRBV5-1
size: .
D: .
J: TRBJ2-5
CDR3: CASSSDFQETQYF
DNA: TGCGCCAGCAGCTCGGACTTCCAAGAGACCCAGTACTTC

V: TRBV4-2
size: .
D: .
J: TRBJ2-2
CDR3: CASSPQGTGELSGELFF
DNA: TGTGCCAGCAGCCCCCAGGGAACGGGGGAGTTGAGCGGGGAGCTGTTTTTT

V: TRBV11-2
size: .
D: .
J: TRBJ1-5
CDR3: CASSLSVGRGNQPQHF
DNA: TGTGCCAGCAGCCTAAGTGTGGGAAGGGGCAATCAGCCCCAGCATTTT

V: TRBV18
size: few
D: .
J: TRBJ1-1
CDR3: CASSPSSGFATEAFF
DNA: TGTGCCAGCTCACCCTCCTCCGGGTTCGCTACTGAAGCTTTCTTT

V: TRBV14
size: .
D: .
J: TRBJ2-7
CDR3: CASSDRRQGGYEQYF
DNA: TGTGCCAGCAGCGACCGCCGACAGGGAGGATACGAGCAGTACTTC

V: TRBV11-2
size: .
D: TRBD2
J: TRBJ2-7
CDR3: CASSLGTSGKRPSYEQYF
DNA: TGTGCCAGCAGCTTGGGGACTAGCGGGAAGCGCCCATCCTACGAGCAGTACTTC

V: TRBV7-2
size: once
D: .
J: TRBJ1-5
CDR3: CASSLGMGGNQPQHF
DNA: TGTGCCAGCAGCTTAGGCATGGGTGGCAATCAGCCCCAGCATTTT

V: TRBV28
size: .
D: .
J: TRBJ2-1
CDR3: CASRTDSNEQFF
DNA: TGTGCCAGCAGGACCGACAGTAATGAGCAGTTCTTC

V: TRBV5-1
size: .
D: TRBD2
J: TRBJ2-7
CDR3: CASSVGLAGEQYF
DNA: TGCGCCAGCAGCGTCGGACTAGCGGGCGAGCAGTACTTC

V: TRBV18
size: .
D: TRBD1
J: TRBJ1-6
CDR3: CASSLGTAYNSPLHF
DNA: TGTGCCAGCTCCTTAGGGACAGCTTATAATTCACCCCTCCACTTT

V: TRBV28
size: .
D: .
J: TRBJ2-1
CDR3: CASSLLGPGVAYNEQFF
DNA: TGTGCCAGCAGTTTGTTGGGGCCGGGAGTCGCCTACAATGAGCAGTTCTTC

V: TRBV6-6
size: few
D: .
J: TRBJ1-2
CDR3: CASSYSGRGGYTF
DNA: TGTGCCAGCAGTTACTCGGGGAGAGGAGGCTACACCTTC

V: TRBV5-1
size: .
D: .
J: TRBJ1-1
CDR3: CASSFSGRNTEAFF
DNA: TGCGCCAGCAGCTTCTCGGGGCGGAACACTGAAGCTTTCTTT

V: TRBV2
size: .
D: .
J: TRBJ1-2
CDR3: CASSGSGAVGNYGYTF
DNA: TGTGCCAGCAGTGGATCCGGGGCAGTGGGGAACTATGGCTACACCTTC

V: TRBV9
size: .
D: .
J: TRBJ1-4
CDR3: CASSAPGSNEKLFF
DNA: TGTGCCAGCAGTGCCCCGGGGTCTAATGAAAAACTGTTTTTT

V: TRBV15
size: .
D: TRBD1
J: TRBJ1-5
CDR3: CATSRVGGDQPQHF
DNA: TGTGCCACCAGCAGAGTAGGGGGCGATCAGCCCCAGCATTTT

V: TRBV9
size: .
D: .
J: TRBJ2-1
CDR3: CASSVASGGRGGDEQFF
DNA: TGTGCCAGCAGCGTAGCTTCAGGAGGGAGAGGTGGGGATGAGCAGTTCTTC

V: TRBV25-1
size: .
D: .
J: TRBJ1-1
CDR3: CASSEPGAGTEAFF
DNA: TGTGCCAGCAGTGAACCAGGGGCCGGGACTGAAGCTTTCTTT

V: TRBV4-3
size: .
D: TRBD2
J: TRBJ2-5
CDR3: CASSQAGPGGTQYF
DNA: TGCGCCAGCAGCCAAGCTGGACCGGGGGGGACCCAGTACTTC

V: TRBV7-4
size: .
D: TRBD1
J: TRBJ1-5
CDR3: CASSFTGVGNQPQHF
DNA: TGTGCCAGCAGCTTCACAGGGGTGGGCAATCAGCCCCAGCATTTT

V: TRBV6-5
size: .
D: .
J: TRBJ1-1
CDR3: CATQRNTEAFF
DNA: TGTGCCACCCAGAGGAACACTGAAGCTTTCTTT

V: TRBV7-2
size: .
D: .
J: TRBJ2-7
CDR3: CASSFDGVKTYF
DNA: TGTGCCAGCAGCTTTGACGGCGTGAAAACGTACTTC

V: TRBV18
size: .
D: TRBD2
J: TRBJ2-1
CDR3: CASSPGLGYYEQFF
DNA: TGTGCCAGCTCACCCGGACTAGGTTATTATGAGCAGTTCTTC

V: TRBV5-5
size: .
D: .
J: TRBJ1-1
CDR3: CASSSPQMNTEAFF
DNA: TGTGCCAGCAGCTCCCCCCAGATGAACACTGAAGCTTTCTTT

V: TRBV5-1
size: .
D: .
J: TRBJ2-7
CDR3: CASSPGTRSYAQYF
DNA: TGCGCCAGCAGCCCCGGGACCAGATCCTACGCGCAGTACTTC

V: TRBV5-8
size: few
D: .
J: TRBJ1-5
CDR3: CASSLVAPRKAQHF
DNA: TGTGCCAGCAGCTTGGTGGCACCTAGAAAGGCCCAGCATTTT